A selection of T cell receptor beta chains follows, all from one sample in a study of PD-1 blockade in classical Hodgkin lymphoma. The protocol was immunoSEQ multiplex PCR, while the TCRdb copy is restricted to in-frame clones and leaves out a portion. The profile shows about 7,000 clones, approximately 85% of them singletons. Sequenced here: peripheral blood mononuclear cells (PBMCs), sampled at baseline. The receptor source for this set is a human donor with classical Hodgkin lymphoma. CDR3s include the opening cysteine and the closing phenylalanine or tryptophan. D genes are given only for firm matches. For some rows the clone size is stated as once, few or many, or as a class when expanded; others skip it.

v_gene: TRBV15
abundance: -
d_gene: TRBD1
j_gene: TRBJ2-7
CDR3nt: TGTGCCACCAGCAGAGGGAGGGGACAGGGGGCCTACGAGCAGTACTTC
CDR3aa: CATSRGRGQGAYEQYF

v_gene: TRBV5-5
abundance: -
d_gene: -
j_gene: TRBJ2-1
CDR3nt: TGTGCCAGCAGCTTGCCGGGACCTTCCTACAATGAGCAGTTCTTC
CDR3aa: CASSLPGPSYNEQFF

v_gene: TRBV5-1
abundance: -
d_gene: -
j_gene: TRBJ1-1
CDR3nt: TGCGCCATCCCCCCCCAGCGAGGAGACGACGAGGGTCGAAGAGGAGGGAACACTGAAGCTTTCTTT
CDR3aa: CAIPPQRGDDEGRRGGNTEAFF

v_gene: TRBV5-5
abundance: -
d_gene: -
j_gene: TRBJ2-7
CDR3nt: TGTGCCAGCAGCCTCGAGGCAGACTACGAGCAGTACTTC
CDR3aa: CASSLEADYEQYF

v_gene: TRBV10-2
abundance: -
d_gene: TRBD2
j_gene: TRBJ2-7
CDR3nt: TGCGCCAGTCGGGAAACTAGCGGAGTAAGCTCCTACGAGCAGTACTTC
CDR3aa: CASRETSGVSSYEQYF

v_gene: TRBV27
abundance: -
d_gene: TRBD1
j_gene: TRBJ2-3
CDR3nt: TGTGCCAGCACCCGACAGGGGACAGATACGCAGTATTTT
CDR3aa: CASTRQGTDTQYF

v_gene: TRBV11-2
abundance: -
d_gene: -
j_gene: TRBJ1-1
CDR3nt: TGTGCCAGCAGCTTAAACGTCATCGGATCCTCTCGGAGGGACACTGAAGCTTTCTTT
CDR3aa: CASSLNVIGSSRRDTEAFF

v_gene: TRBV6-5
abundance: -
d_gene: TRBD2
j_gene: TRBJ2-1
CDR3nt: TGTGCCAGCAGTTACCTAGCGGGAGGGCCGTCGACTGAGCAGTTCTTC
CDR3aa: CASSYLAGGPSTEQFF

v_gene: TRBV9
abundance: -
d_gene: -
j_gene: TRBJ2-2
CDR3nt: TGTGCCAGCAGCTTAACAGGGGAGGCCGGGGAGCTGTTTTTT
CDR3aa: CASSLTGEAGELFF

v_gene: TRBV27
abundance: -
d_gene: -
j_gene: TRBJ1-4
CDR3nt: TGTGCCAGCAGATCAAAACCGGGCCAGACTAATGAAAAACTGTTTTTT
CDR3aa: CASRSKPGQTNEKLFF

v_gene: TRBV7-8
abundance: -
d_gene: -
j_gene: TRBJ1-1
CDR3nt: TGTGCCAGCAGCTTAGGTGGAGGGAAGGGGTACGCTTTCTTT
CDR3aa: CASSLGGGKGYAFF

v_gene: TRBV5-6
abundance: -
d_gene: TRBD2
j_gene: TRBJ2-1
CDR3nt: TGTGCCAGCAGCTTGACTAGCGGGAGACACAATGAGCAGTTCTTC
CDR3aa: CASSLTSGRHNEQFF

v_gene: TRBV27
abundance: -
d_gene: TRBD2
j_gene: TRBJ2-5
CDR3nt: TGTGCCAGCAGTTTAGCCGCGGGAGTGGGGGTCCAGTACTTC
CDR3aa: CASSLAAGVGVQYF

v_gene: TRBV7-9
abundance: -
d_gene: -
j_gene: TRBJ2-5
CDR3nt: TGTGCCAGCAGACAGGGTCGAGAGACCCAGTACTTC
CDR3aa: CASRQGRETQYF

v_gene: TRBV7-2
abundance: -
d_gene: TRBD2
j_gene: TRBJ2-1
CDR3nt: TGTGCCAGCAGCTTAGAAGGGACTAGCGGGAGATACTACAATGAGCAGTTCTTC
CDR3aa: CASSLEGTSGRYYNEQFF

v_gene: TRBV29-1
abundance: -
d_gene: -
j_gene: TRBJ1-4
CDR3nt: TGCAGCGTTGAAGATCATGGAGGGACTAATGAAAAACTGTTTTTT
CDR3aa: CSVEDHGGTNEKLFF

v_gene: TRBV5-4
abundance: -
d_gene: -
j_gene: TRBJ1-1
CDR3nt: TGTGCCAGCAGCTCCGGTTTGAACACTGAAGCTTTCTTT
CDR3aa: CASSSGLNTEAFF

v_gene: TRBV15
abundance: -
d_gene: -
j_gene: TRBJ2-3
CDR3nt: TGTGCCACCAGAGTGCCTTCAGTAGATACGCAGTATTTT
CDR3aa: CATRVPSVDTQYF

v_gene: TRBV11-2
abundance: -
d_gene: -
j_gene: TRBJ2-7
CDR3nt: TGTGCCAGCGGCTTAGAGCTCCTGACCTACGAGCAGTACTTC
CDR3aa: CASGLELLTYEQYF

v_gene: TRBV11-1
abundance: -
d_gene: -
j_gene: TRBJ2-4
CDR3nt: TGTGCCAGCAGCTTAGAGGGACGACTACCGCACTTC
CDR3aa: CASSLEGRLPHF

v_gene: TRBV6-4
abundance: -
d_gene: TRBD2
j_gene: TRBJ2-3
CDR3nt: TGTGCCAGCAGTGAGGCTAGCGGGAGGGGCACAGATACGCAGTATTTT
CDR3aa: CASSEASGRGTDTQYF

v_gene: TRBV7-6
abundance: -
d_gene: -
j_gene: TRBJ1-1
CDR3nt: TGTGCCAGCACCTTACTTTCGAGGGGCACTGAAGCTTTCTTT
CDR3aa: CASTLLSRGTEAFF

v_gene: TRBV19
abundance: -
d_gene: -
j_gene: TRBJ2-4
CDR3nt: TGTGCCAGTAGCTGGGACGGGGACTCCCATCTAGCCAAAAACATTCAGTACTTC
CDR3aa: CASSWDGDSHLAKNIQYF

v_gene: TRBV15
abundance: few
d_gene: -
j_gene: TRBJ1-5
CDR3nt: TGTGCCACCAGCAGAGATCAGTGGGGTCAGCCCCAGCATTTT
CDR3aa: CATSRDQWGQPQHF